Below, 15 T cell receptor beta chains from the same sample are listed, as sequenced in a study of cytomegalovirus exposure and HLA in healthy donors. The method was immunoSEQ multiplex PCR; TCRdb's version includes in-frame clones alone and lacks a portion of them. Of approximately 270,000 clones listed, roughly 90% are singletons. Source material: PBMCs. These receptors were collected from a man between 18 and 35 years old in good health and CMV-seropositive.

The chain couples TRBV6-1 to TRBJ1-4; D gene unclear. Germline V CDR1 and CDR2: MNHNS, SASEGT. Trimming shortened V by 0 bases and J by 5 bases, and 10 bases separated the two germline ends. The CDR3 runs 15 residues. CDR3 DNA: TGTGCCAGCAGTGAAGCACGACCGCTGAATGAAAAACTGTTTTTT. It codes for CASSEARPLNEKLFF.

The V and J genes are TRBV2 and TRBJ2-5, with TRBD1 identical over 8 bases. This CDR3 comprises 13 residues. The germline gives CDR1 SNHLY, CDR2 FYNNEI. Unmatched junction bases numbered 2, after V lost 6 bases and J lost 2 bases. CDR3 sequence: CASSRQGQETQYF. The DNA for the CDR3 is TGTGCCAGCAGCCGACAGGGGCAAGAGACCCAGTACTTC.

The chain joins TRBV2 to TRBJ2-1; 8 bases line up with TRBD2. This CDR3 region has 16 residues. Trimming cost V 6 bases and J 0 bases; bases outside gene matches: 7. Germline V gene data show CDR1 as SNHLY and CDR2 as FYNNEI. The CDR3 nucleotides are TGTGCCAGCAGCCCAAGACTAGCGAGCTCCTACAATGAGCAGTTCTTC. Amino acid sequence: CASSPRLASSYNEQFF.

There are a few counts of this clone. J is TRBJ2-4 and V is TRBV2; 8 bases map to TRBD1. CDR1 and CDR2 (germline): SNHLY, FYNNEI. Losses at the gene ends were 10 bases for V and 0 bases for J; bases not matched to a gene: 5. The CDR3 has 14 residues. The CDR3 protein is CATGQGIAKNIQYF. CDR3 bases: TGTGCCACAGGACAGGGAATAGCCAAAAACATTCAGTACTTC.

The chain uses TRBV11-2 and TRBJ2-2; D could derive from TRBD1 or TRBD2 (5 bases each). Deletions cut 3 bases from V and 4 bases from J, with 9 bases between. Per germline, CDR1 SGHAT and CDR2 FQNNGV. This CDR3 region has 14 residues. The CDR3 loop is CASSLSGSTGELFF. Written as DNA, the CDR3 is TGTGCCAGCAGCTTGTCAGGGAGCACCGGGGAGCTGTTTTTT.

The chain couples TRBV5-1 to TRBJ1-1, with a possible D match to TRBD1 (5 bases). The germline V and J ends were trimmed by 4 bases and 1 base, with 11 bases remaining between them. The CDR3 loop spans 14 amino acids. The germline CDR1 and CDR2 sequences are SGHRS and YFSETQ. CDR3 coding DNA: TGCGCCAGCAGCCCGCTTGGACAGAACACTGAAGCTTTCTTT. Translated, it gives CASSPLGQNTEAFF. The full variable domain, with the rest looked up from reference TRBV5-1 and TRBJ1-1, is KAGVTQTPRYLIKTRGQQVTLSCSPISGHRSVSWYQQTPGQGLQFLFEYFSETQRNKGNFPGRFSGRQFSNSRSEMNVSTLELGDSALYLCASSPLGQNTEAFFGQGTRLTVV.

The chain combines TRBV29-1 with TRBJ1-1, with TRBD1 matching 7 bases. This CDR3 has 14 amino acids. Germline V CDR1 and CDR2: SQVTM, ANQGSEA. V shed 7 bases and J 4 bases; nucleotides not matched to a gene: 12. The CDR3: CSAGIQGSRTEAFF. CDR3 DNA: TGCAGCGCTGGCATACAGGGGAGCCGCACTGAAGCTTTCTTT.

V usage is TRBV18 and J usage is TRBJ2-2; D gene ambiguous. Germline CDR1 reads KGHSH; CDR2 reads LQKENI. The CDR3 consists of 15 residues. V lost 8 bases, J lost 0 bases, and 13 bases lay in between. The chain's CDR3 is CASTPRQANTGELFF. The CDR3 DNA sequence: TGTGCCAGCACCCCAAGGCAGGCGAACACCGGGGAGCTGTTTTTT.

This clone was counted a single time. CDR3 sequence reads: CASSDVSGSSTGELFF. The CDR3 DNA sequence: TGTGCCAGCAGTGACGTTAGCGGGAGCAGCACCGGGGAGCTGTTTTTT. The chain couples TRBV6-1 to TRBJ2-2, with 9 bases that match TRBD2. This CDR3 is built from 16 residues. After removal of 3 bases from V and 4 bases from J, the junction contained 6 bases not matched to a gene. Germline values: CDR1 MNHNS, CDR2 SASEGT.

The V call is TRBV6-5, the J call TRBJ2-7; D gene unclear. Germline V gene lookup returns CDR1 MNHEY and CDR2 SVGAGI. The CDR3 covers 12 residues. V was trimmed by 6 bases and J by 0 bases, leaving 6 bases between them. CDR3: CASRGFSYEQYF. DNA of the CDR3: TGTGCCAGCAGAGGCTTCTCCTACGAGCAGTACTTC.

The chain links TRBV5-8 to TRBJ1-5, with D tentatively TRBD1 (5 bases). V lost 0 bases and J 2 bases, leaving 15 bases between the germline ends. Germline CDR1 SGHTS, CDR2 YDEGEE. The CDR3 has 17 residues. CDR3 bases: TGTGCCAGCAGCTTGGGCCCAGGGAGAAGGGGCAATCAGCCCCAGCATTTT. It is translated as CASSLGPGRRGNQPQHF.

The CDR3: CASGKGIEDEQYF. DNA for the CDR3: TGTGCCAGCGGGAAGGGGATAGAGGACGAGCAGTACTTC. V is TRBV2 and J is TRBJ2-7, with a weak D call TRBD1 (5 bases). From germline, CDR1 is SNHLY and CDR2 FYNNEI. The CDR3 runs to 13 residues. The V gene lost 8 bases and the J gene lost 5 bases, with 16 bases spanning the gap.

J is TRBJ2-5 and V is TRBV29-1; tentative D call: TRBD1 (7 bases). Trimming removed 4 bases at V and 4 bases at J, with 13 bases between. In germline, CDR1 is SQVTM, CDR2 ANQGSEA. The CDR3 is made up of 13 amino acids. CDR3 in amino acids: CSVGGGGAETQYF. The CDR3 DNA reads as TGCAGCGTTGGAGGAGGGGGCGCAGAGACCCAGTACTTC.

V gene TRBV30 combines with J gene TRBJ1-1; D may be TRBD1 (5 bases). The CDR3 is made up of 18 amino acids. Germline lookup yields CDR1 GTSNPN and CDR2 SVGIG (reference sequence). V was clipped by 1 base and J by 1 base, with 22 bases between them. DNA of the CDR3: TGTGCCTGGAGTGCCCCGGGACCGGCATGGAGGGCGAACACTGAAGCTTTCTTT. It is translated as CAWSAPGPAWRANTEAFF.

The chain has TRBV4-3 and TRBJ2-3; possible D gene TRBD2, 6 bases. The CDR3 has 15 amino acids. Trimming removed 4 bases at V and 4 bases at J, with 15 bases between. CDR1 and CDR2 from the germline V gene are LGHNA and YSLEER. The CDR3 DNA reads as TGCGCCAGCAGCCGGCTGACAGAGCGGGCAGATACGCAGTATTTT. Translated: CASSRLTERADTQYF.